This T cell receptor (beta chain) was identified in a study of cytomegalovirus exposure and HLA in healthy donors. About the research overall: Ancestry clustering placed about four fifths of a few hundred genotyped donors in the Caucasian-associated cluster. Findings of the study overall: Cytomegalovirus status was reportedly diagnosed by the classifier with high sensitivity and specificity.

With respect to this clone: Its antigen is currently unknown.

With 60 Vbeta and 13 Jbeta primers, the PCR was carried out. Profiling relied on immunoSEQ multiplex PCR, and the TCRdb table lists in-frame clones only, not all of them. This sample has under 200,000 clones, with about 80% found just once. Germline CDR1 and CDR2: MNHEY and SVGAGI. V was clipped by 5 bases and J by 3 bases, with 16 bases between them. The CDR3 spans 15 residues. Sequenced: PBMCs. The V call is TRBV6-5, the J call TRBJ1-2, with D perhaps matching TRBD1 (6 bases). This clonotype was sampled from a woman between 18 and 30 years old in good health and CMV-seropositive. The CDR3 DNA sequence: TGTGCCAGCAGTCCCATCGGCAGGGGCGACTATGGCTACACCTTC. The encoded protein is CASSPIGRGDYGYTF.